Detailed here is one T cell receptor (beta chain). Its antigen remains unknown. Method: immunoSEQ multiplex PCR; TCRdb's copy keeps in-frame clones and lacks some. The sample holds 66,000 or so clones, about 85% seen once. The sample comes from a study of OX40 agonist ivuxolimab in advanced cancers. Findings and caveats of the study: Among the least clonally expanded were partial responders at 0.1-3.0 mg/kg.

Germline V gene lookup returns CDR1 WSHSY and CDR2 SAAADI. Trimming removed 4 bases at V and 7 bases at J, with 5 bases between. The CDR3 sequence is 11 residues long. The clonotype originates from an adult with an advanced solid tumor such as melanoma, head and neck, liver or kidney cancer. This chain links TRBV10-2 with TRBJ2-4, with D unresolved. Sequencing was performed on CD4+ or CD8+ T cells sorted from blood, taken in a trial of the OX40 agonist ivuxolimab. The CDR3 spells CASSGPNIQYF. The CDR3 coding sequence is TGCGCCAGCAGTGGACCCAACATTCAGTACTTC.